This T cell receptor beta chain was captured by sequencing in a study of OX40 agonist ivuxolimab in advanced cancers. Study details: Dose-escalation patients had hepatocellular carcinoma, melanoma, renal cell or head and neck cancer.

As regards this clone: Its antigen is unidentified.

This table comes from immunoSEQ multiplex PCR, and its TCRdb copy is limited to in-frame clones, with some not included. Of over 65,000 clones detected, about 90% appear once; the ten largest clones hold about 0.54%. Study-wide findings and caveats: CD8+ T cells were the subset that, on average, had more expanded clones than CD4+.

Germline CDR1 MNHNS, CDR2 SASEGT. V shed 6 bases and J shed 8 bases, with 13 bases lying between them. The CDR3 sequence is 12 residues long. The clonotype comes from an adult with an advanced solid tumor such as melanoma, head and neck, liver or kidney cancer. This specimen was CD4+ or CD8+ T cells sorted from blood, taken in a trial of the OX40 agonist ivuxolimab. V and J are TRBV6-1 and TRBJ1-2; D is perhaps TRBD1 (6 bases). This CDR3 is CASSPGARGYTF. CDR3 coding DNA: TGTGCCAGCAGCCCAGGGGCGCGCGGCTACACCTTC.